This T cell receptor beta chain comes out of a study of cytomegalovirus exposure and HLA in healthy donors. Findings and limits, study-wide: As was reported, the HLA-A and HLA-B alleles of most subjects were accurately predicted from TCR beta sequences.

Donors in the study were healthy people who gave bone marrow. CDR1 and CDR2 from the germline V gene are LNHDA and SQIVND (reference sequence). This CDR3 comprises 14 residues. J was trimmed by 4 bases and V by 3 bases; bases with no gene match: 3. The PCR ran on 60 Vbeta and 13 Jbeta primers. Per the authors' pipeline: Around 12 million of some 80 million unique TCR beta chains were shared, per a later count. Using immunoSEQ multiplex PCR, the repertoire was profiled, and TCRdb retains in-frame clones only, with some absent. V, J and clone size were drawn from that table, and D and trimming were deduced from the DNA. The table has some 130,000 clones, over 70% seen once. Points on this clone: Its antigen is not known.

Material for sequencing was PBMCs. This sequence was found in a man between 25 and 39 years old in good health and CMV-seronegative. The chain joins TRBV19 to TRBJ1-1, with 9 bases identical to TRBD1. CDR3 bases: TGTGCCAGTAGTATGACAGGGGGTTCCACTGAAGCTTTCTTT. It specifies CASSMTGGSTEAFF.